Listed here are 24 T cell receptor beta chains from one sample, sequenced in a study of memory CD4+ T cells and cytomegalovirus serostatus. Profiling relied on immunoSEQ multiplex PCR, and the TCRdb table lists in-frame clones only, not all of them. Of over 50,000 clones listed, more than 75% are singletons. The sort gate was single viable CD3+CD4+CD8-CD45RO+ cells for memory CD4+ T cells. The sample consisted of memory CD4+ T cells from blood. Source of these receptors: an adult in good health and CMV-seronegative.

V and J are TRBV7-8 and TRBJ1-2, with D perhaps TRBD1 (5 bases). Germline CDR1 and CDR2: SGHVS and FQNEAQ. The CDR3 spans 13 residues. V lost 3 bases and J lost 9, with 14 bases in between. The DNA for the CDR3 is TGTGCCAGCAGCTTGGGGGTTAAGGAAAGCTACACCTTC. Its translation is CASSLGVKESYTF.

This chain uses TRBV28 with TRBJ2-1; D assignment may be TRBD1 or TRBD2 (5 bases each). The V gene's germline CDR1 is MDHEN and CDR2 SYDVKM. V was cut by 10 bases and J by 0 bases, with 13 bases left in between. The CDR3 covers 14 residues. As DNA, the CDR3 is TGTGCCACGAGGGGCCTCCTCTCCTACAATGAGCAGTTCTTC. Protein product: CATRGLLSYNEQFF.

The rearrangement joins TRBV7-9 to TRBJ2-3; D is unclear. Germline-derived CDR1 and CDR2 are SEHNR and FQNEAQ (reference sequence). The CDR3 contains 14 residues. The ends were cut back, 1 base at V and 1 base at J, with 6 bases in the middle. This CDR3 reads CASSLDPGTDTQYF. In DNA form, the CDR3 reads TGTGCCAGCAGCTTAGATCCTGGCACAGATACGCAGTATTTT.

V gene TRBV7-2 combines with J gene TRBJ2-1; 12 bases match TRBD1. The CDR3 length is 15 residues. Germline lookup yields CDR1 SGHTA and CDR2 FQGNSA. V dropped 0 bases and J dropped 9; count of bases not matched to a gene: 3. In DNA, the CDR3 is TGTGCCAGCAGCTTAGCGGGACAGGGGGCGAGTGAGCAGTTCTTC. Translated: CASSLAGQGASEQFF.

This clone was recorded once. This chain uses TRBV15 with TRBJ2-5, with D maybe TRBD2 (5 bases). Germline loops: CDR1 LNHNV, CDR2 YYDKDF (reference sequence). The CDR3 has 14 amino acids. Trimming shortened V by 0 bases and J by 1 base, and 6 bases separated the two germline ends. The CDR3 is CATSRDRGQETQYF. CDR3 DNA: TGTGCCACCAGCAGAGATCGGGGCCAAGAGACCCAGTACTTC.

The V gene is TRBV19, the J gene TRBJ2-2; D unclear. The CDR3 runs 14 residues. CDR1 and CDR2 (germline): LNHDA, SQIVND (reference sequence). Trimming took off 2 bases at V and 8 bases at J, with 12 bases between the two ends. CDR3: CASSIFQSRGELFF. DNA for the CDR3: TGTGCCAGTAGTATATTCCAGAGTCGGGGGGAGCTGTTTTTT.

The gene calls are TRBV11-2 and TRBJ2-2; TRBD1 is a possible D gene (6 bases). CDR1 is SGHAT and CDR2 is FQNNGV in the germline V gene. This CDR3 contains 15 residues. The germline V and J ends were trimmed by 5 bases and 4 bases, with 14 bases remaining between them. CDR3 in DNA: TGTGCCAGCAGCCAAACAGGGTCGAGCACCGGGGAGCTGTTTTTT. It codes for CASSQTGSSTGELFF.

This clone was counted only a few times. The V and J genes are TRBV10-3 and TRBJ1-1, with TRBD1 matching 7 bases. This CDR3 region has 13 residues. Trimming removed 6 bases from V and 1 base from J; junction bases left unmatched: 2. The germline gives CDR1 ENHRY, CDR2 SYGVKD. The CDR3 loop reads CAISDRANTEAFF. CDR3 in DNA: TGTGCCATCAGCGACAGGGCGAACACTGAAGCTTTCTTT.

V is TRBV6-1 and J is TRBJ1-5; tentative D call: TRBD1 (5 bases). This CDR3 is built from 16 residues. The V gene's germline CDR1 is MNHNS and CDR2 SASEGT. V lost 4 bases to trimming and J lost 1 base, with 14 bases between them. As DNA, the CDR3 is TGTGCCAGCAGTGGGTTCCGGGGCACCAGCAATCAGCCCCAGCATTTT. Residues: CASSGFRGTSNQPQHF.

The chain couples TRBV11-2 to TRBJ2-7, with 7 bases lining up with TRBD1. Germline assignment: CDR1 SGHAT and CDR2 FQNNGV. The V gene end was trimmed by 3 bases and the J gene end by 3 bases; junction bases not matched to a gene: 8. The CDR3 is 15 residues long. CDR3 nucleotide sequence: TGTGCCAGCAGCTTTCCGGGGACAGCCCTCTACGAGCAGTACTTC. Residues: CASSFPGTALYEQYF.

This chain's CDR3 is CASSLHRGSYNEQFF. The CDR3 DNA reads TGCGCCAGCAGCTTGCACAGGGGCTCCTACAATGAGCAGTTCTTC. V and J are TRBV5-1 and TRBJ2-1; 7 bases line up with TRBD1. Germline V gene lookup returns CDR1 SGHRS and CDR2 YFSETQ. This CDR3 is built from 15 residues. Trimming removed 1 base from V and 0 bases from J; junction bases left unmatched: 1.

The V and J genes are TRBV6-1 and TRBJ2-6; tentatively, D is TRBD1 (5 bases). V was trimmed by 5 bases and J by 0 bases, leaving 17 bases between them. Germline CDR1 MNHNS, CDR2 SASEGT. The CDR3 is made up of 18 amino acids. In DNA form, the CDR3 reads TGTGCCAGCAGTAAAGGGGCAGGTATGCTCTCTGGGGCCAACGTCCTGACTTTC. Protein sequence: CASSKGAGMLSGANVLTF.

This clone was picked up a small number of times. The V and J genes are TRBV5-4 and TRBJ2-7, with D tentatively TRBD1 or TRBD2 (5 bases each). The CDR3 length is 13 residues. Germline V gene data show CDR1 as SGHNT and CDR2 as YYREEE (reference sequence). V lost 4 bases and J lost 3, with 11 bases in between. The CDR3 sequence is CASSTGTYYEQYF. Here the CDR3 DNA reads TGTGCCAGCAGCACCGGGACGTACTACGAGCAGTACTTC.

This chain joins TRBV6-1 and TRBJ2-7; a possible D gene is TRBD1 (6 bases). The V end lost 7 bases, the J end lost 6 bases, and 7 bases lay between the germline ends. CDR3 length: 10 amino acids. Per the germline V gene, CDR1 is MNHNS and CDR2 is SASEGT. DNA for the CDR3: TGTGCCAGCATAGGGGGCGAGCAGTACTTC. Protein: CASIGGEQYF.

J is TRBJ1-5 and V is TRBV2; 8 bases fit TRBD1. Germline CDR1 SNHLY, CDR2 FYNNEI. Trimming at V came to 3 bases and at J to 6 bases, leaving 7 bases not matched to a gene. The CDR3 loop spans 15 amino acids. CDR3 DNA sequence: TGTGCCAGCAGTGAGTTCAGGGGGCGCGTTCAGCCCCAGCATTTT. This translates into CASSEFRGRVQPQHF.

This rearrangement joins TRBV6-1 to TRBJ1-5, with no clear D. The CDR3 contains 13 residues. Germline CDR1 is MNHNS and CDR2 is SASEGT. Trimming took off 5 bases at V and 5 bases at J, with 10 bases between the two ends. CDR3 DNA sequence: TGTGCCAGCAGTACGGACGGGCATCAGCCCCAGCATTTT. Its translation: CASSTDGHQPQHF.

This clone was detected only once. The V call is TRBV15, the J call TRBJ1-2, with D perhaps matching TRBD1 (5 bases). The CDR3 covers 13 residues. V was pared by 3 bases and J by 8 bases, with 13 bases between. Germline-derived CDR1 and CDR2 are LNHNV and YYDKDF (reference sequence). CDR3 amino acids: CATSSGGTGGYTF. Written as DNA, the CDR3 is TGTGCCACCAGCAGCGGGGGAACGGGCGGCTACACCTTC. Combining the CDR3 with reference TRBV15 and TRBJ1-2 gives the whole variable domain DAMVIQNPRYQVTQFGKPVTLSCSQTLNHNVMYWYQQKSSQAPKLLFHYYDKDFNNEADTPDNFQSRRPNTSFCFLDIRSPGLGDTAMYLCATSSGGTGGYTFGSGTRLTVV.

This clone was observed once. V usage is TRBV9 and J usage is TRBJ1-2, with D maybe TRBD1 (6 bases). Trimming cost V 4 bases and J 1 base, with 14 bases left between them. The germline V gene has CDR1 SGDLS and CDR2 YYNGEE. This CDR3 region has 15 residues. Here the CDR3 reads CASSSQGPVNYGYTF. Written as DNA, the CDR3 is TGTGCCAGCAGCTCTCAGGGGCCTGTTAACTATGGCTACACCTTC.

The chain has TRBV7-8 and TRBJ1-2, with 8 bases lining up with TRBD1. V lost 5 bases, J lost 4 bases, and 3 bases stayed unmatched. CDR1 and CDR2 from the germline V gene are SGHVS and FQNEAQ. The CDR3 loop spans 13 amino acids. The CDR3 DNA follows: TGTGCCAGCAGCCCCAGGGGGCCCTATGGCTACACCTTC. Translating it yields CASSPRGPYGYTF.

The rearrangement joins TRBV7-2 to TRBJ2-1; 7 bases agree with TRBD2. The trim removed 5 bases at V and 4 bases at J, leaving 11 bases unmatched. The CDR3 spans 16 residues. CDR1 SGHTA and CDR2 FQGNSA come from the germline V gene. The CDR3 reads CASSPIGSGPYNEQFF. CDR3 nucleotides: TGTGCCAGCAGCCCCATTGGTAGCGGGCCTTACAATGAGCAGTTCTTC.

This clone appeared a single time. V gene TRBV30 combines with J gene TRBJ2-3; TRBD1 agrees at 7 bases. Unmatched junction bases numbered 2, after V lost 1 base and J lost 4 bases. The CDR3 totals 13 residues. Germline assignment: CDR1 GTSNPN and CDR2 SVGIG (reference sequence). CDR3 bases: TGTGCCTGGAGTGGGACAGGTTCAGATACGCAGTATTTT. Translation: CAWSGTGSDTQYF. Drawing the rest from reference TRBV30 and TRBJ2-3, the complete variable domain is SQTIHQWPATLVQPVGSPLSLECTVEGTSNPNLYWYRQAAGRGLQLLFYSVGIGQISSEVPQNLSASRPQDRQFILSSKKLLLSDSGFYLCAWSGTGSDTQYFGPGTRLTVL.

The CDR3 reads CSASGGNTQYF. CDR3 nucleotides: TGCAGTGCTAGTGGGGGAAATACGCAGTATTTT. The V and J genes are TRBV20-1 and TRBJ2-3; D may be TRBD1 or TRBD2 (5 bases each). Germline V gene sequence: CDR1 DFQATT, CDR2 SNEGSKA (reference sequence). CDR3 size: 11 residues. With 3 bases removed from V and 7 bases from J, the gap between germline ends came to 8 bases.

The chain couples TRBV19 to TRBJ2-5; 9 nucleotides align to TRBD1. J lost 4 bases, V lost 10 bases, and 10 bases had no gene match. The CDR3 spans 14 residues. Germline values: CDR1 LNHDA, CDR2 SQIVND (reference sequence). This CDR3 reads CATGDRVRGETQYF. DNA for the CDR3: TGTGCCACCGGGGACAGGGTGAGGGGAGAGACCCAGTACTTC. The variable domain in full, completed from reference TRBV19 and TRBJ2-5, reads DGGITQSPKYLFRKEGQNVTLSCEQNLNHDAMYWYRQDPGQGLRLIYYSQIVNDFQKGDIAEGYSVSREKKESFPLTVTSAQKNPTAFYLCATGDRVRGETQYFGPGTRLLVL.

The chain couples TRBV30 to TRBJ1-4; D uncertain. The CDR3 sequence is 15 residues long. Trimming shortened V by 3 bases and J by 8 bases, and 19 bases separated the two germline ends. Germline V gene data show CDR1 as GTSNPN and CDR2 as SVGIG (reference sequence). CDR3 residues: CAWSRGGLSKEKLFF. The DNA of the CDR3 is TGTGCCTGGAGCCGTGGTGGACTTTCAAAAGAAAAACTGTTTTTT.